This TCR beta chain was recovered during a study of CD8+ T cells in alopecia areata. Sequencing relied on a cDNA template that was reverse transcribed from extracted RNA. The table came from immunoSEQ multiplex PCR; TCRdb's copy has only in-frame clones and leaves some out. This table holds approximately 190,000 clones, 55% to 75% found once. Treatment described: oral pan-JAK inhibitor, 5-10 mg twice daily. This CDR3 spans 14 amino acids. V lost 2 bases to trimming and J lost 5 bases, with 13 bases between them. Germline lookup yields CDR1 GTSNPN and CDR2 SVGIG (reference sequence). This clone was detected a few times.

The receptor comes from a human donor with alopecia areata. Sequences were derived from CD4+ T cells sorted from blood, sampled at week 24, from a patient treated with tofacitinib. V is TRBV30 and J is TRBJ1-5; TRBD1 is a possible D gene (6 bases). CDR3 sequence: CAWSLGGLDQPQHF. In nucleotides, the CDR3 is TGTGCCTGGAGTCTGGGGGGGCTGGATCAGCCCCAGCATTTT.